This T cell receptor (beta chain) appears in the sequencing data of a study of cytomegalovirus exposure and HLA in healthy donors. About the study: For the approximately 390 genotyped donors, 80% to 90% fell within the Caucasian-associated ancestry cluster.

Trimming removed 4 bases from V and 4 bases from J, with 13 bases in between. This CDR3 contains 14 residues. Germline CDR1 reads SGHTA; CDR2 reads FQGNSA. Primers: 60 Vbeta forward and 13 Jbeta reverse. Using immunoSEQ multiplex PCR, the repertoire was profiled, and TCRdb retains in-frame clones only, with some absent. The sample records about 130,000 clones, 8.5% being singletons. About this clone: Antigen specificity is unknown.

General study points: According to an earlier analysis, most TCR beta V segments yielded productive rearrangements about 90% or about 30% of the time. In a later analysis, a genetic analysis reported fewer productive-TCR N-insertions in an Asian-associated ancestry cluster than the cohort average.

The TCR comes from a man aged 35 to 55 in good health and CMV-seronegative. The sequenced sample consisted of PBMCs. The rearrangement links TRBV7-2 to TRBJ1-2, with D perhaps matching TRBD1 (5 bases). CDR3 coding DNA: TGTGCCAGCAGCTCCGGGACTTGGAGCTATGGCTACACCTTC. Its protein is CASSSGTWSYGYTF.